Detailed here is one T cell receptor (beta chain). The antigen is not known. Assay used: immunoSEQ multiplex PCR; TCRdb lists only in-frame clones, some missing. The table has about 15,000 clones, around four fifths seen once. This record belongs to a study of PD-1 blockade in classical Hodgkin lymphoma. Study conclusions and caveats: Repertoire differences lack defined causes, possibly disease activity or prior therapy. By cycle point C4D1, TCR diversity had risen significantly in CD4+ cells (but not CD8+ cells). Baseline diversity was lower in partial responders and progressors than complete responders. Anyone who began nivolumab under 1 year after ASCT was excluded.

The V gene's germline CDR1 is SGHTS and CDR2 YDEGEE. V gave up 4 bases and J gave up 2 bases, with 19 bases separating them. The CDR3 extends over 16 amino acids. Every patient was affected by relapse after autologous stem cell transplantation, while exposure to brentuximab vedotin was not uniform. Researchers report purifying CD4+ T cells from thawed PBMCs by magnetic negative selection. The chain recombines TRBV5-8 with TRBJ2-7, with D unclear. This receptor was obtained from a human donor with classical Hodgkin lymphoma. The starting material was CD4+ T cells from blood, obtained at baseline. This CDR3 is CASSRGHTRGAYEQYF. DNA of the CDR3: TGTGCCAGCAGCCGTGGGCACACCCGCGGAGCCTACGAGCAGTACTTC.